Detailed here is one T cell receptor beta chain. The target of this receptor is not known. The sample holds no much larger clone one base away, and base qualities are not on file. This sample stems from a study of cytomegalovirus exposure and HLA in healthy donors (TCRdb year 2017). Regarding the research as a whole: An earlier analysis of roughly 570 of the donors reported approximately 300 Gb of sequence data and 117 million unique TCR beta sequences obtained from about 179 million T cells. Both class I and class II loci were covered by HLA typing, at four-digit resolution. The study used immunosequencing to profile the T cell repertoires of 666 subjects and linked those repertoires to cytomegalovirus serostatus. The study was designed to test whether signatures of past pathogen exposure could be identified by cataloging public T cell receptors. A later analysis re-analyzed previously published TCR beta repertoires from hundreds of donors and added high-resolution HLA genotyping to study TCR occurrence patterns. In an earlier analysis of 500 to 650 of the donors, high-throughput TCR beta sequencing was used to judge whether each TCR beta V gene segment behaved as functional or pseudogenic. Of the roughly 430 genotyped donors, about 80% fell in the genetic ancestry cluster associated with self-reported Caucasian donors. Donor age, sex, ethnicity and CMV serostatus were collected together with the repertoire data. About 310 gigabases of sequencing data and 78 million or so unique TCR sequences were included in an early release covering around 650 HLA-typed donors. The number of typed donors differed by locus: roughly 629-640 for A, B, C, DRB1 and DQB1; roughly 510 for DQA1; around 610 for DPA1; and about 450 for DPB1. A later genetic analysis took genome-wide SNP genotypes for 398 of the 666 donors and used that subset as a discovery cohort. All discovery cohort repertoires had been generated on a single sequencing platform. Along with the approximately 650-subject first cohort, a separate validation cohort of over a hundred different subjects was used. Rather than using new phenotypic data, the later analysis identified candidate immune exposures from TCR beta sequences and from how often those sequences occurred across donors. Roughly five DR-DQ haplotypes were treated as single units for association and clustering because of strong linkage in the cohort. Across some 400 genotyped donors of the cohort, an average of approximately 240,000 unique TCR beta nucleotide sequences per donor were sequenced, and approximately 17% of those sequences were non-productive. High-throughput TCR immunosequencing, statistical association of individual TCRs with disease status, and machine learning were combined to predict cytomegalovirus infection status. Overall study results and their limits: A later analysis associated roughly 17,000 TCR beta sequences with specific HLA alleles at a false discovery rate of 0.05. A further reported finding was that TCR beta sequences accurately predicted the HLA-A and HLA-B alleles for most subjects in the first cohort. The cohort was sequenced for TCR beta chains only, and without alpha or paired-chain data the features that could be detected were limited. Compared with the roughly 720-donor mean, donors in an Asian-associated ancestry cluster had fewer N-insertions in productive TCRs, according to a later genetic analysis. A cluster of highly shared sequence variants was judged likely to represent a technical artifact of the sequencing pipeline. In a later genetic analysis, a missense DCLRE1C variant was associated with V-gene and J-gene trimming of TCR beta chains, and the association was replicated in an independent cohort. Linkage disequilibrium might explain the correlated functional status among segregating V segments, but an unknown experimental factor could not be ruled out. Because some donors lacked HLA typing at each locus, the association tests relied only on the typed subset. Because counts were too low, approximately 18 rarely observed V segments, including chromosome 9 orphons, were excluded from the earlier analysis of around 640 of the donors. According to a later analysis, parvovirus B19, influenza, CMV and Epstein-Barr virus appeared linked to several top co-occurrence clusters. Broadly in line with IMGT annotations, most TCR beta V segments showed up in productive rearrangements about 87% or about 30% of the time in an earlier analysis of several hundred of the donors. Most TCR sequences were seen in very few donors, while some public TCRs were found in many individuals. Some IMGT-functional V segments, including TRBV6-2 and TRBV6-3, could not be told apart with the 87-base-pair reads, so those segments were excluded. According to a later analysis, most CMV-associated TCR beta chains appeared to be HLA-restricted, and the HLA associations seemed to be driven largely by CMV exposure. In a later analysis, HLA-associated TCR beta chains showed more clonal expansion and lower generation probabilities than non-associated chains that were equally common. Immune exposure information for the cohort was limited to CMV serostatus. In the study, about 150 TCR beta chains were listed as associated with cytomegalovirus. According to a later analysis, TCR association rates differed among HLA loci, with DRB1 alleles showing the most associated TCRs and HLA-C alleles showing the fewest. Roughly uniform sequencing depth across donors was assumed in presence/absence analyses, although this assumption may not hold. The authors suggested that the approach could potentially be extended to other disease states and immunological phenotypes. A few of the identified cytomegalovirus-associated TCR beta chains were confirmed in vitro to be specific for cytomegalovirus antigens. When HLA alleles, especially DR and DQ, strongly co-occurred, TCR associations were difficult to assign to individual alleles. Cytomegalovirus status was reported to be diagnosed by the classifier with high specificity and sensitivity in both the original and validation cohorts.

In total, around 600 healthy bone marrow donors made up the cohort. All cohort members were sampled while nominally healthy, although unrecorded immune exposures were likely present. The donor was CMV seropositive and was included in the group of some 290 seropositive cohort members. Each donor provided a peripheral blood sample, and peripheral blood mononuclear cells were used for TCR beta sequencing. The Qiagen DNeasy Blood Extraction Kit was used to extract genomic DNA from the blood cell samples. Libraries were constructed by the immunoSEQ multiplex PCR assay. For the multiplex PCR, a mixture combining 60 forward primers for TCR Vbeta segments and 13 reverse primers for TCR Jbeta segments was used. Amplification of the CDR3 region of rearranged TCR beta genes was performed with a multiplex PCR assay on genomic DNA. On the Illumina HiSeq System, the amplified TCR beta libraries were sequenced as 87-base-pair reads. The authors' analysis ran thus. A later analysis tallied roughly 76 million unique TCR beta chains across the 600 to 700 repertoires, and approximately 9.9 million of those chains were shared by two or more donors. Raw reads were error-corrected and collapsed into unique sequences with a nearest-neighbor algorithm that merged closely related sequences to remove PCR and sequencing errors. Alignment of CDR3 sequences to IMGT reference sequences was used to assign V, D and J gene segments. For a sequence to be retained, a match of at least six nucleotides to both a V gene segment and a J gene segment was required. Rearrangements were called productive when the CDR3 lacked stop codons and stayed in frame with V and J; all others were non-productive. Following IMGT convention, CDR3 was defined as the stretch from the second conserved V-encoded cysteine to the conserved J-encoded phenylalanine. In an earlier analysis of just under 600 of the donors, sequences lacking an unambiguous match to a single V gene segment were excluded. An earlier analysis of around 600 of the donors classified V segments as functional when productive rearrangements were above 56.7% and as segregating when the standard deviation between donors was above 5%. A statistical classification framework was developed to diagnose cytomegalovirus status using the catalog of TCR beta chain sequences. In a later analysis, TCR nucleotide sequences were compared against IMGT/GENE-DB human TR gene sequences so that V and J genes could be assigned. In a later analysis, CDR3 sequences and most-parsimonious VDJ recombination scenarios were assigned using the TCRdist pipeline. A later analysis defined each TCR beta chain by its CDR3 amino acid sequence plus V-gene family, and excluded reads lacking a unique V-gene family. To address suspected cross-contamination and a sequencing artifact, a later analysis removed under 600 highly shared, low-generation-probability nucleotide sequences. For each public chain, a later analysis derived a clonal expansion index from normalized ranks of inferred template counts within each repertoire. Generation probabilities in a later analysis came from a VDJ recombination model fitted to out-of-frame rearrangements, and those results were checked against IGoR. In a later analysis, TCR-TCR, TCR-HLA and TCR-CMV co-occurrence was scored with hypergeometric tests, and a repertoire-size bias correction was applied to TCR pairs. False discovery rates were estimated in a later analysis by permuting HLA or CMV assignments 20 times. A later analysis grouped co-occurring TCRs with DBSCAN, adding TCRdist sequence similarity when clustering within HLA-allele-positive subsets. Repertoires with fewer than 30,000 or more than 120,000 public chains, plus five repertoires with anomalous nucleotide sharing, were excluded from co-occurrence clustering. The table was pulled from immuneACCESS by TCRdb, which kept in-frame rearrangements only. Such tables lose some clones; where checked, under half of the loss comes from unresolved V genes, and the rest has no known cause. The DNA gave D and trimming, while V, J and clone size come from that table. This sample is represented by about 160,000 clones; 80% of them were singletons. Roughly 9.7% of the sample is taken by the ten largest.

Taken from cysteine to phenylalanine, the CDR3 has 14 residues. Only CDR3 DNA is held: 42 bases, read in frame from base 1. Reading the germline V gene gives CDR1 SGHAT and CDR2 FQNNGV. The germline ends are 11 bases apart after V is trimmed by 8 bases and J by 0 bases. The sequenced sample consisted of PBMCs. Recombination joined TRBV11-2 with TRBJ1-5; perhaps TRBD1 is the D gene, with 6 bases matching. This receptor was identified in a man aged 18 to 30 in good health and CMV-seropositive. The nucleotides are TGTGCCAGCCCAGGGGCCCATAGCAATCAGCCCCAGCATTTT. Protein translation: CASPGAHSNQPQHF.